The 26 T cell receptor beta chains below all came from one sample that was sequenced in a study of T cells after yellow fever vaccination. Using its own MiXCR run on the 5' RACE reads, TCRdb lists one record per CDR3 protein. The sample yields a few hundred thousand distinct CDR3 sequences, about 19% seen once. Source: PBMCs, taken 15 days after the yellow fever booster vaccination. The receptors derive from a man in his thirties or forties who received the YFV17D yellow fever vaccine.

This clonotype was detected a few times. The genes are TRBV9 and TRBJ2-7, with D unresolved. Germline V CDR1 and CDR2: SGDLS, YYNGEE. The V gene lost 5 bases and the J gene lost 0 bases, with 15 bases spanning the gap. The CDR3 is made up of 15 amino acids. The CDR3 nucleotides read TGTGCCAGCAGGTTATTAAAGGTCCTCTCCTACGAGCAGTACTTC. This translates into CASRLLKVLSYEQYF.

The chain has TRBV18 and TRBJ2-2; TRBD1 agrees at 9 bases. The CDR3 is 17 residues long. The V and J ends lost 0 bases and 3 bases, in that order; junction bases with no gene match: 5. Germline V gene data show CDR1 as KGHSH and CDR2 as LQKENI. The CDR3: CASSPPTGQGYTGELFF. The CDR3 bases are TGTGCCAGCTCACCACCGACGGGACAGGGTTACACCGGGGAGCTGTTTTTT.

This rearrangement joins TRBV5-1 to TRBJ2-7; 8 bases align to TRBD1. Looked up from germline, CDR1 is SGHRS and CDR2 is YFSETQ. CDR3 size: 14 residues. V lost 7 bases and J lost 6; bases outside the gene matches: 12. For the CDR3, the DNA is TGCGCCAGCGGCCGTGGACAGGGAGGAAGCGAGCAGTACTTC. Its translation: CASGRGQGGSEQYF. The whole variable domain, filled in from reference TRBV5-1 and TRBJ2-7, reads KAGVTQTPRYLIKTRGQQVTLSCSPISGHRSVSWYQQTPGQGLQFLFEYFSETQRNKGNFPGRFSGRQFSNSRSEMNVSTLELGDSALYLCASGRGQGGSEQYFGPGTRLTVT.

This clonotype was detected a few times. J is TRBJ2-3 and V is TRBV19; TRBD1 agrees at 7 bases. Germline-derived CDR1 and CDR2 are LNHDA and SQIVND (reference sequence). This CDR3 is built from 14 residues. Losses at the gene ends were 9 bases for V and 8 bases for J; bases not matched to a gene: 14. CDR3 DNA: TGTGCCAGCAAACCGGGACAGTTTGTGAGTACGCAGTATTTT. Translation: CASKPGQFVSTQYF.

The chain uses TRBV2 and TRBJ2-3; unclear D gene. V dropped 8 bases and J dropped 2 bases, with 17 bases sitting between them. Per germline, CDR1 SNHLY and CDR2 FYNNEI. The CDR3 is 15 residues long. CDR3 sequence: CASRSRHKSTDTQYF. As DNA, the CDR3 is TGTGCCAGCCGTTCGAGACACAAATCCACAGATACGCAGTATTTT.

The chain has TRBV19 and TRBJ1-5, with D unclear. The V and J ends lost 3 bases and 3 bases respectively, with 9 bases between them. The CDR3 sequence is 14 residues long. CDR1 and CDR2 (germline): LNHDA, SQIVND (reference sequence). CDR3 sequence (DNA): TGTGCCAGTAGTATCTGGACCTACAATCAGCCCCAGCATTTT. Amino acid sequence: CASSIWTYNQPQHF.

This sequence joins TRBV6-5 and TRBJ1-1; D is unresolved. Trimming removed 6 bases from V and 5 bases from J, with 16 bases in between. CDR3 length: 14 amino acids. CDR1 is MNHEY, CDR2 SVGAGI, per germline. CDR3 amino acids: CASRLREMWTEAFF. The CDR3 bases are TGTGCCAGCAGGCTACGGGAAATGTGGACTGAAGCTTTCTTT.

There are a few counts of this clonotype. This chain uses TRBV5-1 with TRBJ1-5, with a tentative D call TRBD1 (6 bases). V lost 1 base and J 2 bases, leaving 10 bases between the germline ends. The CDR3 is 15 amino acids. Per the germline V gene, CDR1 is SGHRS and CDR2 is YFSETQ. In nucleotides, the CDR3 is TGCGCCAGCAGCTTGCAAGGACAGCGCAATCAGCCCCAGCATTTT. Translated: CASSLQGQRNQPQHF.

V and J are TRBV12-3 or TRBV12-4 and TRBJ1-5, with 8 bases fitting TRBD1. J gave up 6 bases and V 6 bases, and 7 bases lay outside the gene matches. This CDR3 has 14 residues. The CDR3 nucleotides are TGTGCCAGCAGCCGAAACCAGGGGGCTCAGCCCCAGCATTTT. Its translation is CASSRNQGAQPQHF.

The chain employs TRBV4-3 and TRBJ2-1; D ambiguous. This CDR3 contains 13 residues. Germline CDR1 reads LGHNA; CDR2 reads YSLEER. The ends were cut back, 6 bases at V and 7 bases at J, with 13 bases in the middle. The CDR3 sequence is CASSPEPRNEQFF. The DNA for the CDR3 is TGCGCCAGCAGTCCGGAACCGCGTAATGAGCAGTTCTTC.

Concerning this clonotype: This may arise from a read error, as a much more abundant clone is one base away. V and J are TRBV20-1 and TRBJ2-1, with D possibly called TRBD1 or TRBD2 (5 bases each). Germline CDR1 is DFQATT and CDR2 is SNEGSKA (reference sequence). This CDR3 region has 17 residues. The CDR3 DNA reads TGCTGTGCTATTTCCCCTTCGGCGGCCCTGAGAGGGGATGAGCAGTTCTTC. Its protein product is CCAISPSAALRGDEQFF.

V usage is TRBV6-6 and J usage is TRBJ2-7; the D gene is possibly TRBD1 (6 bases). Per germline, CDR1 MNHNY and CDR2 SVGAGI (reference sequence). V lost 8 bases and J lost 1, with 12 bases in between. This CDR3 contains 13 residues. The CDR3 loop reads CASWVGGSYEQYF. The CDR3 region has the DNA TGTGCCAGCTGGGTAGGGGGATCCTACGAGCAGTACTTC.

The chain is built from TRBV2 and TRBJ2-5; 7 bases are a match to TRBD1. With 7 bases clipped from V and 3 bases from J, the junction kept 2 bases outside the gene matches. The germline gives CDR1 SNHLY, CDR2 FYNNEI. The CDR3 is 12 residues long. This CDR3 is CASNDREETQYF. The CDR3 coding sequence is TGTGCCAGCAACGACAGGGAAGAGACCCAGTACTTC.

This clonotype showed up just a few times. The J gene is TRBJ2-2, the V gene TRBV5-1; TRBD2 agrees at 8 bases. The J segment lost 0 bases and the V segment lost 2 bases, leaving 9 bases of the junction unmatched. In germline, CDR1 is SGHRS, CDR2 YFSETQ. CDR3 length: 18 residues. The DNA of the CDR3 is TGCGCCAGCAGCTTATTGACTAGCGCAACGTCGAACACCGGGGAGCTGTTTTTT. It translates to CASSLLTSATSNTGELFF.

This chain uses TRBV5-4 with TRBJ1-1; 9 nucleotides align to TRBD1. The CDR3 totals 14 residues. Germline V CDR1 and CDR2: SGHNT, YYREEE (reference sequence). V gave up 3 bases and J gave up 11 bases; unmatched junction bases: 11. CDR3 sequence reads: CASSSGGQGNVAFF. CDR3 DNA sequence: TGTGCCAGCAGCTCAGGGGGACAGGGTAATGTTGCTTTCTTT.

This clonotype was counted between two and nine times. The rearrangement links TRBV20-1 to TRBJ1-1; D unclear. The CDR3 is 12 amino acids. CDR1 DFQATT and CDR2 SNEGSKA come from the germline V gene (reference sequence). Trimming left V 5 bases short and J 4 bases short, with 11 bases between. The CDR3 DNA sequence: TGCAGTGCTGTGTGGCCGCGCACTGAAGCTTTCTTT. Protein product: CSAVWPRTEAFF.

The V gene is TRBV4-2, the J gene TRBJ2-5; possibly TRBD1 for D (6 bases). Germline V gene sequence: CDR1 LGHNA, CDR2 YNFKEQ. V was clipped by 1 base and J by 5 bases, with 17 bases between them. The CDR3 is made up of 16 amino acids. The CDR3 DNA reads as TGTGCCAGCAGCCAAGGACCTATACAGGGTATTGAGACCCAGTACTTC. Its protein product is CASSQGPIQGIETQYF.

As DNA, the CDR3 is TGCGCCAGCAGCAACCTTGGGGACTACCCCGGGGAGCTGTTTTTT. This translates into CASSNLGDYPGELFF. The genes are TRBV5-1 and TRBJ2-2, with 7 bases lining up with TRBD2. The CDR3 loop spans 15 amino acids. The J segment lost 6 bases and the V segment lost 4 bases, leaving 9 bases of the junction unmatched. Germline V gene sequence: CDR1 SGHRS, CDR2 YFSETQ.

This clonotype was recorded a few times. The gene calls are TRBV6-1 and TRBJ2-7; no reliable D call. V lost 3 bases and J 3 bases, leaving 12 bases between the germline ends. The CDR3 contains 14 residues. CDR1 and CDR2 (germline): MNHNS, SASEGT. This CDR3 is CASSERMASYEQYF. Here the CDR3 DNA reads TGTGCCAGCAGTGAGAGAATGGCGAGCTACGAGCAGTACTTC.

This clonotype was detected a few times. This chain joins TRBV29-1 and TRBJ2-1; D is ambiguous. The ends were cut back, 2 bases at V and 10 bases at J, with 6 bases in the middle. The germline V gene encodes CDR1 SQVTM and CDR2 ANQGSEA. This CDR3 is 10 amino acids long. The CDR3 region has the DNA TGCAGCGTTGAACGGGCAGAGCAGTTCTTC. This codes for CSVERAEQFF.

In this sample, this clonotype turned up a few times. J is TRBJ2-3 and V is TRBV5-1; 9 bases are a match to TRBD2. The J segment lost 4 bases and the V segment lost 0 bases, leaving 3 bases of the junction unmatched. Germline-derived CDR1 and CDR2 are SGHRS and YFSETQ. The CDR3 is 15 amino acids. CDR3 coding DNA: TGCGCCAGCAGCTTGGTGGGGACTAGCCCAGATACGCAGTATTTT. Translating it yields CASSLVGTSPDTQYF.

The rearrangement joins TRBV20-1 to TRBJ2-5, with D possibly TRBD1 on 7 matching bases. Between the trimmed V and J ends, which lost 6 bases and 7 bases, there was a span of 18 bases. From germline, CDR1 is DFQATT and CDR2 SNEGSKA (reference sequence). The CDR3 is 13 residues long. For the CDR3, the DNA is TGCAGTGCGAACAGGGGCGGGGCGGGGACCCAGTACTTC. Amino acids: CSANRGGAGTQYF.

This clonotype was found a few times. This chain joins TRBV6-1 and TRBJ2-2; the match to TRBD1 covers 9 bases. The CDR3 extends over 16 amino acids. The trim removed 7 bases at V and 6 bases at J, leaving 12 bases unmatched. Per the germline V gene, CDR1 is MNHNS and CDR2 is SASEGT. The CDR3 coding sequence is TGTGCCAGCACCGCCACCGGGACAGGGTTTTCCGGGGAGCTGTTTTTT. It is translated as CASTATGTGFSGELFF.

The CDR3 sequence: CAWFHAWVAKNIQYF. CDR3 DNA: TGTGCCTGGTTTCATGCCTGGGTAGCCAAAAACATTCAGTACTTC. The rearrangement joins TRBV30 to TRBJ2-4; no clear D. The CDR3 has 15 residues. Germline CDR1 and CDR2: GTSNPN and SVGIG (reference sequence). Trimming took off 5 bases at V and 0 bases at J, with 14 bases between the two ends.

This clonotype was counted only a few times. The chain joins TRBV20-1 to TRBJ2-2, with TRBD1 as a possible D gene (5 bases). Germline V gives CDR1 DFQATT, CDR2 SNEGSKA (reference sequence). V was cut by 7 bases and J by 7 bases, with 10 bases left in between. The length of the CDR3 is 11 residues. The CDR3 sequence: CSGGIGGELFF. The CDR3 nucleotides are TGCAGTGGGGGCATCGGCGGGGAGCTGTTTTTT.

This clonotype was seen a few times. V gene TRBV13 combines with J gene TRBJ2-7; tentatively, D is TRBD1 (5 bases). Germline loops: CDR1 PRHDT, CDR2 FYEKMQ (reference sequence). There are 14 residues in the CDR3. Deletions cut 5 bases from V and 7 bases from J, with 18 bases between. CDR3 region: CASSPRRGLREQYF. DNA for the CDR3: TGTGCCAGCAGCCCCCGTAGGGGCCTGAGGGAGCAGTACTTC.